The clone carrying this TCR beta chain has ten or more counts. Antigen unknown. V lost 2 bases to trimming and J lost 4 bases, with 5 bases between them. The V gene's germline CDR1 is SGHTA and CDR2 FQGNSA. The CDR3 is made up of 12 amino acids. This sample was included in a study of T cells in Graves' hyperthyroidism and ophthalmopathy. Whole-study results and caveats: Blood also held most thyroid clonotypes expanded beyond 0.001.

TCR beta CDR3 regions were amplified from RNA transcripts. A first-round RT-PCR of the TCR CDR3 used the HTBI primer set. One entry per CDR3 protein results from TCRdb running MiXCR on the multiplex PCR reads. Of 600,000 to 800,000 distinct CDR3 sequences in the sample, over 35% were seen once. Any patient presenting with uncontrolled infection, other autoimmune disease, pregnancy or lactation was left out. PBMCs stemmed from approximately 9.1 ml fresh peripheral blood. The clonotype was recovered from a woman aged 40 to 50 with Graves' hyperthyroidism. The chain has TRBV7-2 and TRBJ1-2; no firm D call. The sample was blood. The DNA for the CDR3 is TGTGCCAGCAGCTTAAACCTCTATGGCTACACCTTC. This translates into CASSLNLYGYTF.